This T cell receptor (beta chain) is drawn from a study of shared clonotypes between healthy human individuals. The donors were adults (healthy and HIV-negative) with no recent acute infections or vaccinations. Adult Caucasians living in Nashville, Tennessee made up all of the donors. Assay used: immunoSEQ multiplex PCR; TCRdb lists only in-frame clones, some missing. The sample lists about 1.1 million clones; 70% to 80% were seen once. The sequenced sample was memory CD4+ T cells from PBMCs. Subset reported: CD45RA-negative fraction. This sequence originates from a man between 18 and 29 years old in good health. Some clones in this sample may be carry-over from other donors' samples.

CDR3 sequence (DNA): TGTGCCAGCAGTGGCGGGGGGGGCACTGAAGCTTTCTTT. Translation gives CASSGGGGTEAFF. The chain combines TRBV2 with TRBJ1-1; a weak D match, TRBD1 (5 bases). The V and J ends lost 4 bases and 4 bases respectively, with 10 bases between them. Germline CDR1 and CDR2: SNHLY and FYNNEI. This CDR3 spans 13 amino acids.